These 29 T cell receptor beta chains were all obtained from the same sample, sequenced in a study of regulatory T cells in long-lasting Graves disease. Time point meaning: newly diagnosed GD, antithyroid drugs for less than 3 months. Isolated PBMC RNA provided the starting material for the TCR library. Construction of TCR beta libraries relied on iRepertoire HTBI primers and on Arm-PCR targeting CDR3 regions. Each CDR3 protein is one row after TCRdb ran MiXCR on the multiplex PCR reads. The table records over 500,000 distinct CDR3 sequences, around 15% of them present only once. This same sample was also part of a study on T cells in Graves' hyperthyroidism and ophthalmopathy.

The specimen was peripheral blood mononuclear cells (PBMCs), collected at new diagnosis, from a patient treated with antithyroid drugs. All receptors derive from a man aged 18 to 30 with Graves disease.

In this sample, this clonotype turned up many times. The gene calls are TRBV20-1 and TRBJ2-7; possible D gene TRBD2, 6 bases. This CDR3 region has 13 residues. Germline assignment: CDR1 DFQATT and CDR2 SNEGSKA (reference sequence). The V and J ends lost 5 bases and 5 bases respectively, with 16 bases between them. The CDR3 region has the DNA TGCAGTGCTCCACCCCTGCGGGGCCACGAGCAGTACTTC. Amino acids: CSAPPLRGHEQYF.

This clonotype turned up a few times. The chain couples TRBV9 to TRBJ2-5, with D perhaps being TRBD1 or TRBD2 (5 bases each). Germline assignment: CDR1 SGDLS and CDR2 YYNGEE. The CDR3 extends over 15 amino acids. Trimming removed 3 bases from V and 3 bases from J, with 15 bases in between. CDR3 DNA sequence: TGTGCCAGCAGCGACGGGACCGCCGATGAAGAGACCCAGTACTTC. Translation: CASSDGTADEETQYF.

The sample holds many counts of this clonotype. The V gene is TRBV28, the J gene TRBJ2-7; D possibly corresponds to TRBD1 (6 bases). The germline V and J ends were trimmed by 7 bases and 2 bases, with 15 bases remaining between them. CDR3 length: 14 amino acids. Germline CDR1 is MDHEN and CDR2 is SYDVKM. The CDR3 loop is CASTILDRPYEQYF. The CDR3 bases are TGTGCCAGCACCATCCTCGACAGGCCCTACGAGCAGTACTTC.

There are many counts of this clonotype. The chain joins TRBV30 to TRBJ2-1; the match to TRBD2 covers 9 bases. The germline gives CDR1 GTSNPN, CDR2 SVGIG (reference sequence). This CDR3 is 14 amino acids long. The V gene end was trimmed by 4 bases and the J gene end by 9 bases; junction bases not matched to a gene: 10. The CDR3: CAWNQGTSKSEQFF. In DNA, the CDR3 is TGTGCCTGGAATCAAGGGACTAGCAAAAGTGAGCAGTTCTTC.

This clonotype was seen at least ten times. The chain joins TRBV12-3 or TRBV12-4 to TRBJ2-3, with D perhaps TRBD2 (6 bases). Trimming removed 5 bases from V and 3 bases from J, with 18 bases in between. CDR3 length equals 16 residues. The CDR3: CASSGGSGVGTDTQYF. CDR3 sequence (DNA): TGTGCCAGCAGTGGAGGATCGGGAGTAGGGACAGATACGCAGTATTTT.

This clonotype has at least ten counts. One end of the junction does not line up with germline, which may come from a read error. This chain links TRBV20-1 with TRBJ2-3; 8 bases align to TRBD2. CDR3 length: 14 residues. Looked up from germline, CDR1 is DFQATT and CDR2 is SNEGSKA (reference sequence). Here the CDR3 reads CSVRAGASTDTQYF. CDR3 nucleotides: TGCAGTGTTAGAGCGGGAGCATCCACAGATACGCAGTATTTT.

This clonotype was seen more than once but under ten times. The V call is TRBV7-2, the J call TRBJ2-3; the D gene is possibly TRBD1 (6 bases). This CDR3 is 14 amino acids long. Germline-derived CDR1 and CDR2 are SGHTA and FQGNSA. V was shortened by 8 bases and J by 2 bases, with 14 bases between the two germline ends. CDR3 bases: TGTGCCAGCGGAGACAGGCGCTTCACAGATACGCAGTATTTT. Residues: CASGDRRFTDTQYF.

This clonotype was picked up a small number of times. The V and J genes are TRBV27 and TRBJ1-2; the match to TRBD1 covers 9 bases. This CDR3 has 14 amino acids. V gave up 5 bases and J gave up 8 bases; unmatched junction bases: 9. Germline CDR1 MNHEY, CDR2 SMNVEV (reference sequence). Written as DNA, the CDR3 is TGTGCCAGCAGTGGGGGACAGGGAGAGGAGGGCTACACCTTC. It yields the protein CASSGGQGEEGYTF.

A word on this clonotype: This CDR3 fails to terminate in the conserved phenylalanine or tryptophan, so it likely reflects a read error. V is TRBV27 and J is TRBJ2-7; 14 positions match TRBD2. The germline gives CDR1 MNHEY, CDR2 SMNVEV (reference sequence). This CDR3 is built from 16 residues. V lost 2 bases and J lost 2; bases outside the gene matches: 2. The CDR3 region has the DNA TGTGCCAGCAGTTTAGGGACTAGCGGGAGTCCCTACGAGCAGTACTCC. It codes for CASSLGTSGSPYEQYS.

This rearrangement joins TRBV29-1 to TRBJ1-2, with D unresolved. Per germline, CDR1 SQVTM and CDR2 ANQGSEA. The V gene lost 3 bases and the J gene lost 7 bases, with 6 bases spanning the gap. The CDR3 spans 10 residues. Here the CDR3 DNA reads TGCAGCGTTGAGGCCGGTGGCTACACCTTC. This codes for CSVEAGGYTF.

This clonotype was counted a few times. J is TRBJ2-6 and V is TRBV20-1; the D gene is possibly TRBD1 (5 bases). Germline CDR1 reads DFQATT; CDR2 reads SNEGSKA (reference sequence). The CDR3 loop spans 17 amino acids. With 4 bases removed from V and 4 bases from J, the gap between germline ends came to 20 bases. In nucleotides, the CDR3 is TGCAGTGCTACCCCAGGGCCTACCTTCTCAGGGGCCAACGTCCTGACTTTC. Translating gives CSATPGPTFSGANVLTF.

This clonotype was observed many times. V is TRBV10-3 and J is TRBJ2-7; possibly TRBD1 or TRBD2 for D (5 bases each). The CDR3 loop spans 13 amino acids. In germline, CDR1 is ENHRY, CDR2 SYGVKD. The V end was cut by 10 bases, the J end by 2 bases, with 15 bases between. CDR3 residues: CATREGTPYEQYF. For the CDR3, the DNA is TGTGCCACTCGTGAGGGGACGCCCTACGAGCAGTACTTC.

V usage is TRBV14 and J usage is TRBJ2-7; the D call may be TRBD1 or TRBD2 (6 bases each). V lost 0 bases to trimming and J lost 1 base, with 10 bases between them. The CDR3 consists of 15 residues. The germline gives CDR1 SGHDN, CDR2 FVKESK. The CDR3 nucleotides read TGTGCCAGCAGCCAAGATCCGGGGGCTTCCTACGAGCAGTACTTC. Its translation: CASSQDPGASYEQYF.

There are a few counts of this clonotype. The chain links TRBV7-2 to TRBJ2-7; D is possibly TRBD2 (7 bases). CDR1 and CDR2 (germline): SGHTA, FQGNSA. This CDR3 comprises 17 residues. Deletions cut 5 bases from V and 7 bases from J, with 27 bases between. The DNA for the CDR3 is TGTGCCAGCAGCCGGGGGGCCGTGCACGCCAGGTATGGAGAGCAGTACTTC. Translating it yields CASSRGAVHARYGEQYF.

This clonotype came up many times. This chain connects TRBV30 to TRBJ2-1; D is unresolved. V lost 1 base and J lost 10, with 11 bases in between. CDR3 length equals 12 residues. Looked up from germline, CDR1 is GTSNPN and CDR2 is SVGIG (reference sequence). CDR3 residues: CAWSASRVEQFF. Written as DNA, the CDR3 is TGTGCCTGGAGTGCATCCCGGGTCGAGCAGTTCTTC.

This clonotype was found a few times. V usage is TRBV5-1 and J usage is TRBJ2-3; D remains unclear. This CDR3 is 15 amino acids long. V was shortened by 0 bases and J by 1 base, with 9 bases between the two germline ends. Germline CDR1 is SGHRS and CDR2 is YFSETQ. The CDR3 DNA follows: TGCGCCAGCAGCTTGGCCTCGAAGGGCACAGATACGCAGTATTTT. It yields the protein CASSLASKGTDTQYF.

This sequence joins TRBV18 and TRBJ2-6; 7 nucleotides align to TRBD1. Germline assignment: CDR1 KGHSH and CDR2 LQKENI. The CDR3 covers 19 residues. V lost 3 bases to trimming and J lost 2 bases; unmatched junction nucleotides: 13. CDR3: CASSPPVVRGRPGANVLTF. CDR3 sequence (DNA): TGTGCCAGCTCACCCCCCGTTGTGAGGGGGCGCCCTGGGGCCAACGTCCTGACTTTC.

The chain is built from TRBV11-2 and TRBJ1-1; D may be TRBD1 (5 bases). This CDR3 is built from 15 residues. V was shortened by 1 base and J by 1 base, with 10 bases between the two germline ends. In germline, CDR1 is SGHAT, CDR2 FQNNGV. CDR3 residues: CASSLAIQENTEAFF. The CDR3 DNA sequence: TGTGCCAGCAGCTTAGCTATACAGGAGAACACTGAAGCTTTCTTT.

This clonotype was observed a handful of times. A much larger clone differs from this one at a single base, so this may be a read error. The chain uses TRBV2 and TRBJ2-1; D gene uncertain. V was shortened by 3 bases and J by 8 bases, with 17 bases between the two germline ends. The length of the CDR3 is 15 residues. The germline V gene has CDR1 SNHLY and CDR2 FYNNEI. This CDR3 is CASSENRFQSDEQFF. CDR3 nucleotides: TGTGCCAGCAGTGAGAATCGGTTTCAATCCGATGAGCAGTTCTTC.

This clonotype was counted ten times or more. J is TRBJ2-3 and V is TRBV7-9; the D is unclear. CDR1 and CDR2 from the germline V gene are SEHNR and FQNEAQ (reference sequence). CDR3 length equals 13 residues. V was clipped by 0 bases and J by 4 bases, with 5 bases between them. Here the CDR3 reads CASSLAGADTQYF. CDR3 in DNA: TGTGCCAGCAGCTTAGCTGGGGCAGATACGCAGTATTTT.

The chain joins TRBV7-9 to TRBJ2-3, with TRBD1 identical over 8 bases. Trimming removed 2 bases from V and 0 bases from J; junction bases left unmatched: 4. The germline CDR1 and CDR2 sequences are SEHNR and FQNEAQ (reference sequence). The CDR3 is 16 residues long. The CDR3 loop is CASSLKTGASTDTQYF. Here the CDR3 DNA reads TGTGCCAGCAGCTTAAAGACAGGGGCTAGCACAGATACGCAGTATTTT.

This clonotype has just a few counts. The CDR3 DNA sequence: TGTGCCAGTAGTATCATCACGGGGGGGGGTACAGAGACCCAGTACTTC. The encoded protein is CASSIITGGGTETQYF. The genes are TRBV19 and TRBJ2-5, with 8 bases fitting TRBD2. Germline V gene sequence: CDR1 LNHDA, CDR2 SQIVND (reference sequence). Trimming cost V 3 bases and J 4 bases; bases outside gene matches: 10. The CDR3 extends over 16 amino acids.

V is TRBV12-3 or TRBV12-4 and J is TRBJ2-1; TRBD2 might be the D (6 bases). This CDR3 spans 15 amino acids. Trimming pared 3 bases from V and 9 bases from J, leaving 18 bases between. As DNA, the CDR3 is TGTGCCAGCAGTTTTGAGGGGAGGCGAGTGGGTGAGCAGTTCTTC. Its translation: CASSFEGRRVGEQFF.

The V and J genes are TRBV5-6 and TRBJ1-2; D gene uncertain. The CDR3 loop spans 11 amino acids. Germline CDR1 reads SGHDT; CDR2 reads YYEEEE. V was clipped by 1 base and J by 6 bases, with 4 bases between them. The CDR3 DNA reads as TGTGCCAGCAGCTTGACTCATGGCTACACCTTC. Protein sequence: CASSLTHGYTF.

This chain links TRBV5-5 with TRBJ1-2, with D unresolved. V gave up 0 bases and J gave up 2 bases, with 11 bases separating them. Germline CDR1 and CDR2: SGHKS and YYEKEE (reference sequence). This CDR3 spans 15 amino acids. The CDR3 here is CASSLEQSLNYGYTF. As DNA, the CDR3 is TGTGCCAGCAGCTTGGAACAGAGCTTAAACTATGGCTACACCTTC.

In this sample, this clonotype turned up a few times. This chain links TRBV7-9 with TRBJ2-5; TRBD2 matches 13 bases. Germline-derived CDR1 and CDR2 are SEHNR and FQNEAQ (reference sequence). CDR3 length equals 17 residues. Germline trimming cut 5 bases from V and 5 bases from J; bases unmatched to any gene: 11. CDR3 coding DNA: TGTGCCAGCAGCAAATCCGGGACTAGCGGGATGAGGGAGACCCAGTACTTC. Translating it yields CASSKSGTSGMRETQYF.

There are many counts of this clonotype. This chain links TRBV27 with TRBJ2-7, with D possibly being TRBD1 (6 bases). Germline V gene lookup returns CDR1 MNHEY and CDR2 SMNVEV (reference sequence). V lost 3 bases to trimming and J lost 6 bases, with 24 bases between them. CDR3 length: 17 residues. For the CDR3, the DNA is TGTGCCAGCAGTTTGACTGGGGTTTTGGACAGCCCGGGCGAGCAGTACTTC. This translates into CASSLTGVLDSPGEQYF.

Remarks on this clonotype: With a much larger clone just one base away, this may be a read error. The CDR3 bases are TGCGCCAGCAGCGATCTGGGACAGGGGGGACTAGCGCCTAACTTC. Its protein is CASSDLGQGGLAPNF. V and J are TRBV5-1 and TRBJ2-7, with D perhaps matching TRBD1 (11 bases). Germline lookup yields CDR1 SGHRS and CDR2 YFSETQ. The CDR3 consists of 15 residues.

This clonotype was recorded a few times. The V and J genes are TRBV14 and TRBJ1-5; D is ambiguous. Trimming took 1 base from V and 9 from J, leaving 4 bases between them. The CDR3 has 11 residues. From germline, CDR1 is SGHDN and CDR2 FVKESK. CDR3 sequence reads: CASSQGGPQHF. CDR3 sequence (DNA): TGTGCCAGCAGCCAAGGGGGGCCCCAGCATTTT.